These 26 T cell receptor beta chains originate from one sample sequenced in a study of yellow fever vaccine responses in identical twins. Each CDR3 protein gets one entry after TCRdb re-called the RT-PCR reads with MiXCR. This repertoire shows roughly 6,900 distinct CDR3 sequences, 86% found once; its top ten account for about 1.2%. The sample consisted of T cells from blood (PBMCs), unsorted or a sorted subset (not recorded which), taken before or after yellow fever vaccination (not recorded which). Receptor source: a woman aged 18-35 years who received the yellow fever vaccine.

V is TRBV29-1 and J is TRBJ2-1; 12 nucleotides align to TRBD1. Germline trimming cut 6 bases from V and 7 bases from J; bases unmatched to any gene: 13. Germline V CDR1 and CDR2: SQVTM, ANQGSEA. This CDR3 contains 16 residues. The CDR3 DNA reads TGCAGCGTCCAACTTTCCGGGACAGGGGGCAGAAATGAGCAGTTCTTC. This sequence encodes CSVQLSGTGGRNEQFF.

This chain links TRBV12-3 or TRBV12-4 with TRBJ1-5; D is ambiguous. Trimming shortened V by 3 bases and J by 2 bases, and 11 bases separated the two germline ends. The CDR3 loop spans 15 amino acids. The CDR3 protein is CASSFGQAGNQPQHF. CDR3 coding DNA: TGTGCCAGCAGTTTTGGTCAGGCTGGCAATCAGCCCCAGCATTTT.

In its sample, this clonotype was seen once. The V gene is TRBV29-1, the J gene TRBJ2-7; D is tentatively TRBD1 or TRBD2 (5 bases each). V dropped 8 bases and J dropped 5 bases, with 22 bases sitting between them. Germline V gene lookup returns CDR1 SQVTM and CDR2 ANQGSEA. This CDR3 contains 14 residues. CDR3 nucleotide sequence: TGCAGCCTGGAGGCGAGGGCCCAAGGGGACGAGCAGTACTTC. Amino acid sequence: CSLEARAQGDEQYF.

J is TRBJ2-7 and V is TRBV10-3, with TRBD2 matching 9 bases. The CDR3 sequence is 15 residues long. The J segment lost 6 bases and the V segment lost 0 bases, leaving 6 bases of the junction unmatched. CDR1 is ENHRY and CDR2 is SYGVKD in the germline V gene. Here the CDR3 DNA reads TGTGCCATCAGTGAGTCTGGCGGGGGGGAGACCGAGCAGTACTTC. This codes for CAISESGGGETEQYF.

The J gene is TRBJ2-1, the V gene TRBV20-1; the match to TRBD2 covers 7 bases. J lost 6 bases, V lost 6 bases, and 5 bases had no gene match. Germline CDR1 DFQATT, CDR2 SNEGSKA (reference sequence). This CDR3 contains 12 residues. The CDR3 bases are TGCAGTGCAACGAGCGGGGTCAATGAGCAGTTCTTC. It codes for CSATSGVNEQFF.

The chain combines TRBV12-3 or TRBV12-4 with TRBJ1-5, with 7 positions matching TRBD1. The trim removed 6 bases at V and 2 bases at J, leaving 4 bases unmatched. The CDR3 has 14 amino acids. DNA for the CDR3: TGTGCCAGCAGAGGGACAGTCCGCAATCAGCCCCAGCATTTT. As protein: CASRGTVRNQPQHF.

This clonotype was recorded only once. The rearrangement links TRBV3-1 to TRBJ2-5, with D perhaps TRBD1 (6 bases). The CDR3 spans 15 residues. Trimming pared 1 base from V and 5 bases from J, leaving 14 bases between. Germline CDR1 and CDR2: LGHDT and YNNKEL (reference sequence). The CDR3 sequence: CASSQGQGQGETQYF. The CDR3 DNA is TGTGCCAGCAGCCAAGGGCAGGGACAAGGGGAGACCCAGTACTTC.

The chain combines TRBV10-1 with TRBJ2-7; 9 bases map to TRBD1. V was pared by 2 bases and J by 5 bases, with 7 bases of the junction left unmatched. The CDR3 contains 15 residues. Germline V gene data show CDR1 as WNHNN and CDR2 as SYGVQD (reference sequence). As DNA, the CDR3 is TGCGCCAGCAGTGAGACCGGGACAGGGCGAAACGAGCAGTACTTC. This encodes CASSETGTGRNEQYF.

The rearrangement links TRBV4-3 to TRBJ2-7, with TRBD1 matching 9 bases. The V and J ends lost 4 bases and 4 bases, in that order; junction bases with no gene match: 8. Germline V gives CDR1 LGHNA, CDR2 YSLEER. The CDR3 is made up of 15 amino acids. The CDR3 DNA sequence: TGCGCCAGCAGCCCTGGACAGGGGTTTCGGTACGAGCAGTACTTC. Protein sequence: CASSPGQGFRYEQYF.

The chain couples TRBV14 to TRBJ2-7; D remains ambiguous. This CDR3 comprises 15 residues. The germline gives CDR1 SGHDN, CDR2 FVKESK. V lost 1 base to trimming and J lost 0 bases, with 10 bases between them. The CDR3 region has the DNA TGTGCCAGCAGCCAAGTCAGGCTTAGCTCCTACGAGCAGTACTTC. Translated, it gives CASSQVRLSSYEQYF.

On this clonotype: Compared with germline, one end of the junction differs, possibly owing to a read error. The V gene is TRBV6-1, the J gene TRBJ1-1; 9 nucleotides align to TRBD1. The CDR3 loop spans 14 amino acids. The V gene's germline CDR1 is MNHNS and CDR2 SASEGT. The CDR3: CASSGPGQGTVAFF. CDR3 nucleotides: TGTGCCAGCAGTGGACCGGGACAGGGAACTGTAGCTTTCTTT.

The chain recombines TRBV30 with TRBJ2-3; 7 nucleotides agree with TRBD1. The junction had 4 bases not matched to a gene; V was cut back by 4 bases and J by 0 bases. The CDR3 totals 14 residues. Germline V gene sequence: CDR1 GTSNPN, CDR2 SVGIG (reference sequence). CDR3 sequence reads: CAWNTGESTDTQYF. The CDR3 region has the DNA TGTGCCTGGAACACAGGGGAGAGCACAGATACGCAGTATTTT.

This clonotype was detected only a few times. This sequence joins TRBV5-1 and TRBJ1-1; 7 bases line up with TRBD1. With V trimmed by 4 bases and J by 6 bases, 3 bases remained unmatched. The CDR3 covers 12 residues. Germline V gene lookup returns CDR1 SGHRS and CDR2 YFSETQ. The CDR3 DNA reads as TGCGCCAGCAGCCCTGGACAGGCTGAAGCTTTCTTT. This encodes CASSPGQAEAFF.

The chain recombines TRBV4-2 with TRBJ2-3; D is perhaps TRBD1 (5 bases). The ends were cut back, 4 bases at V and 1 base at J, with 18 bases in the middle. The CDR3 is made up of 17 amino acids. The germline V gene has CDR1 LGHNA and CDR2 YNFKEQ. The CDR3 is CASSRPSGFVGTDTQYF. As DNA, the CDR3 is TGTGCCAGCAGCCGACCTTCAGGGTTTGTAGGCACAGATACGCAGTATTTT.

The chain recombines TRBV18 with TRBJ2-5, with 7 bases that match TRBD1. The trim removed 4 bases at V and 0 bases at J, leaving 2 bases unmatched. The germline gives CDR1 KGHSH, CDR2 LQKENI. The CDR3 runs 14 residues. The CDR3 reads CASSRGQYQETQYF. In nucleotides, the CDR3 is TGTGCCAGCTCACGGGGACAGTACCAAGAGACCCAGTACTTC. Full variable domain (missing parts from reference TRBV18 and TRBJ2-5): NAGVMQNPRHLVRRRGQEARLRCSPMKGHSHVYWYRQLPEEGLKFMVYLQKENIIDESGMPKERFSAEFPKEGPSILRIQQVVRGDSAAYFCASSRGQYQETQYFGPGTRLLVL.

This chain uses TRBV19 with TRBJ2-1, with D perhaps TRBD1 (6 bases). CDR1 and CDR2 from the germline V gene are LNHDA and SQIVND (reference sequence). The V gene lost 2 bases and the J gene lost 4 bases, with 12 bases spanning the gap. CDR3 length: 15 amino acids. In DNA, the CDR3 is TGTGCCAGTAGTATAAAGGGGGTTAATTACAATGAGCAGTTCTTC. Translation gives CASSIKGVNYNEQFF.

This clonotype occurred once. The genes are TRBV28 and TRBJ2-1; 9 bases are a match to TRBD2. The germline CDR1 and CDR2 sequences are MDHEN and SYDVKM. The CDR3 extends over 15 amino acids. The trim removed 4 bases at V and 7 bases at J, leaving 8 bases unmatched. The CDR3 coding sequence is TGTGCCAGCAGTTCCCTAGCGGGATTCAGAAATGAGCAGTTCTTC. Translated: CASSSLAGFRNEQFF.

Only one count was recorded for this clonotype. The rearrangement joins TRBV15 to TRBJ2-5; D tentatively fits TRBD1 or TRBD2 (5 bases each). In germline, CDR1 is LNHNV, CDR2 YYDKDF (reference sequence). The V and J ends lost 3 bases and 2 bases respectively, with 7 bases between them. This CDR3 spans 13 amino acids. The CDR3 DNA sequence: TGTGCCACCAGCAGGGGACCTCAAGAGACCCAGTACTTC. Protein: CATSRGPQETQYF.

In DNA form, the CDR3 reads TGCGCCAGCAGTGACACAGGGTTTGACAATCAGCCCCAGCATTTT. Residues: CASSDTGFDNQPQHF. V and J are TRBV10-1 and TRBJ1-5; possible D gene TRBD1, 6 bases. V was pared by 3 bases and J by 3 bases, with 12 bases between. The CDR3 has 15 residues. Per germline, CDR1 WNHNN and CDR2 SYGVQD (reference sequence).

The CDR3 sequence: CASSVDWASGAWNEQFF. CDR3 DNA: TGTGCCAGCAGCGTAGATTGGGCTAGCGGGGCGTGGAATGAGCAGTTCTTC. The chain has TRBV9 and TRBJ2-1, with 9 nucleotides matching TRBD2. Germline CDR1 SGDLS, CDR2 YYNGEE. Trimming removed 0 bases from V and 7 bases from J; junction bases left unmatched: 11. The CDR3 consists of 17 residues.

The CDR3 loop is CASSYGNYEQYF. In DNA, the CDR3 is TGTGCCAGCAGTTACGGAAACTACGAGCAGTACTTC. The chain joins TRBV6-2 or TRBV6-3 to TRBJ2-7; D is uncertain. Germline-derived CDR1 and CDR2 are MNHEY and SVGEGT. Trimming shortened V by 2 bases and J by 3 bases, and 5 bases separated the two germline ends. CDR3 size: 12 residues.

The chain couples TRBV29-1 to TRBJ2-1; maybe TRBD2 (7 bases). The CDR3 loop spans 14 amino acids. Looked up from germline, CDR1 is SQVTM and CDR2 is ANQGSEA. V shed 5 bases and J shed 7 bases, with 18 bases lying between them. CDR3 residues: CSVSGGRGGNEQFF. CDR3 in DNA: TGCAGCGTTTCGGGGGGCAGGGGAGGGAATGAGCAGTTCTTC.

This sequence joins TRBV20-1 and TRBJ1-1; 7 bases align to TRBD1. Germline V gene sequence: CDR1 DFQATT, CDR2 SNEGSKA (reference sequence). J gave up 5 bases and V 0 bases, and 9 bases lay outside the gene matches. The CDR3 is made up of 15 amino acids. CDR3 DNA: TGCAGTGCTAGAGATACGAGGAGGGGGCGGACTGAAGCTTTCTTT. It yields the protein CSARDTRRGRTEAFF.

The rearrangement joins TRBV12-3 or TRBV12-4 to TRBJ2-3; tentatively, D is TRBD2 (6 bases). This CDR3 has 17 amino acids. The ends were cut back, 0 bases at V and 4 bases at J, with 17 bases in the middle. The CDR3 is CASSLALRDFRADTQYF. The CDR3 DNA reads TGTGCCAGCAGTTTAGCCCTACGGGACTTTAGGGCAGATACGCAGTATTTT.

The chain is built from TRBV2 and TRBJ1-3; D unresolved. CDR1 and CDR2 (germline): SNHLY, FYNNEI. The V end lost 7 bases, the J end lost 1 base, and 8 bases lay between the germline ends. The CDR3 length is 13 residues. The chain's CDR3 is CASIKDSGNTIYF. Written as DNA, the CDR3 is TGTGCCAGCATCAAGGATTCTGGAAACACCATATATTTT. Variable domain in full (rest from reference TRBV2 and TRBJ1-3): EPEVTQTPSHQVTQMGQEVILRCVPISNHLYFYWYRQILGQKVEFLVSFYNNEISEKSEIFDDQFSVERPDGSNFTLKIRSTKLEDSAMYFCASIKDSGNTIYFGEGSWLTVV.

J is TRBJ2-3 and V is TRBV6-2 or TRBV6-3; D ambiguous. This CDR3 region has 15 residues. CDR1 is MNHEY and CDR2 is SVGEGT in the germline V gene. V gave up 1 base and J gave up 1 base, with 9 bases separating them. The CDR3, as DNA: TGTGCCAGCAGTTACTGGGGTTCGGGCACAGATACGCAGTATTTT. It encodes CASSYWGSGTDTQYF.